In its sample, the clone carrying this TCR beta chain was seen once. Sequenced by immunoSEQ multiplex PCR; TCRdb stores in-frame clones only, minus some. Here the sample spans some 190,000 clones, around 89% being singletons. The CDR3 contains 15 residues. Germline-derived CDR1 and CDR2 are GTSNPN and SVGIG (reference sequence). V was trimmed by 1 base and J by 6 bases, leaving 16 bases between them. These data come from a study of blood T cell repertoires in COVID-19. The clonotype was recovered from a human donor in a cohort sampled during active COVID-19. The rearrangement links TRBV30 to TRBJ1-5; D may be TRBD1 (5 bases). Sequenced material: peripheral blood. CDR3 coding DNA: TGTGCCTGGAGTGGAGGGGAGGGTGTGAGTCAGCCCCAGCATTTT. The encoded protein is CAWSGGEGVSQPQHF.